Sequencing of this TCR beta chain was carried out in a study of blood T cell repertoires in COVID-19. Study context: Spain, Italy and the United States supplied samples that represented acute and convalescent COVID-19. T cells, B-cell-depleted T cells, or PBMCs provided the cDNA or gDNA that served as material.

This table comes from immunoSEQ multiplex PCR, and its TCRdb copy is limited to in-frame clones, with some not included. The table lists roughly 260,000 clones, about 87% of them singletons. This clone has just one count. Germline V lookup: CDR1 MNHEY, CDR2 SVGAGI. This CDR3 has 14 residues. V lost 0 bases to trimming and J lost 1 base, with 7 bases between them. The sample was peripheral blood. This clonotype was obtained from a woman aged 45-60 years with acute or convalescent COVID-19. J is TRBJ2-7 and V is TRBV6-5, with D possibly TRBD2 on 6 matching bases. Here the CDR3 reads CASSYSLASYEQYF. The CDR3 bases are TGTGCCAGCAGTTACTCGCTAGCGTCCTACGAGCAGTACTTC.